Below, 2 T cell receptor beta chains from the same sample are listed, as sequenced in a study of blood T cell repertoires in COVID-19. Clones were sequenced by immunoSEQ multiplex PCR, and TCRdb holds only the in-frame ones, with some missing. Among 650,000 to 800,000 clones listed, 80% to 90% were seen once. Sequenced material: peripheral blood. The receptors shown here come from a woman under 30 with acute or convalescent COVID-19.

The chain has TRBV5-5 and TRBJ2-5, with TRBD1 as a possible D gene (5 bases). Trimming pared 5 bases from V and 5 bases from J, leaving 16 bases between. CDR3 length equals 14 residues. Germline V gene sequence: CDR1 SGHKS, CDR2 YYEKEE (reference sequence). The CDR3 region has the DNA TGTGCCAGCAGTGCCCCGGACAAGGGGGAGACCCAGTACTTC. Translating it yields CASSAPDKGETQYF.

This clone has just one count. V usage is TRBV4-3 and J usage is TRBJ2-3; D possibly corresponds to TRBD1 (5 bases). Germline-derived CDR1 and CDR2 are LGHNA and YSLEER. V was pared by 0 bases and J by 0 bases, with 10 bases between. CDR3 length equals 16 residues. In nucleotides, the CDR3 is TGCGCCAGCAGCCAAGAGACAGCCCCTAGCACAGATACGCAGTATTTT. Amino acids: CASSQETAPSTDTQYF.